This T cell receptor beta chain appears in the sequencing data of a study of cytomegalovirus exposure and HLA in healthy donors. The PCR was carried out with 60 Vbeta primers and 13 Jbeta primers. Clones were sequenced by immunoSEQ multiplex PCR, and TCRdb holds only the in-frame ones, with some missing. The data show about 120,000 clones, approximately 74% seen once. The germline CDR1 and CDR2 sequences are SGDLS and YYNGEE. The CDR3 totals 15 residues. V lost 0 bases to trimming and J lost 8 bases; unmatched junction nucleotides: 7. The sequence was collected from a male donor in good health and CMV-seronegative. The material sequenced was PBMCs. This chain joins TRBV9 and TRBJ1-2; 10 bases map to TRBD1. CDR3 sequence: CASSVDVGTGVGYTF. CDR3 bases: TGTGCCAGCAGCGTAGATGTCGGGACAGGGGTCGGCTACACCTTC.